The clone carrying this T cell receptor (beta chain) was recorded at least ten times. The germline V gene has CDR1 SGDLS and CDR2 YYNGEE. CDR3 length equals 14 residues. V lost 3 bases and J 5 bases, leaving 12 bases between the germline ends. The data belong to a study of early T cells in non-severe SARS-CoV-2 infection. Unique molecular identifiers were affixed to single, distinct cDNA molecules. TCRdb ran MiXCR on the 5' RACE reads and lists one entry per CDR3 protein. The table includes around 44,000 distinct CDR3 sequences, about 7.8% detected once. This TCR was recovered from an adult who was a healthcare worker with PCR-confirmed SARS-CoV-2 infection or an uninfected control (not recorded which). Input material: whole blood. The rearrangement joins TRBV9 to TRBJ1-5; D perhaps matches TRBD1 (5 bases). The CDR3 DNA follows: TGTGCCAGCAGCGCAACAGGTGGTTATCAGCCCCAGCATTTT. This gives the protein CASSATGGYQPQHF.